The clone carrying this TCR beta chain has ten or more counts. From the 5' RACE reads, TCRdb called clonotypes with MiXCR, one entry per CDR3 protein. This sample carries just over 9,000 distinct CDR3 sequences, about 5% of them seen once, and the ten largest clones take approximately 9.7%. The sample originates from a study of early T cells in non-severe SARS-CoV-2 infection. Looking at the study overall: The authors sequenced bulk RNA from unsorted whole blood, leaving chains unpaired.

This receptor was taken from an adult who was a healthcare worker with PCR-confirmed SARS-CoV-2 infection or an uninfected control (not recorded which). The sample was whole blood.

CDR3 loop: CSAGTSGRSLYNEQFF. The CDR3 DNA sequence: TGCAGTGCTGGGACTAGCGGGAGGTCCCTATACAATGAGCAGTTCTTC. The chain employs TRBV20-1 and TRBJ2-1; 15 bases are shared with TRBD2. The ends lost 5 bases at V and 4 bases at J; junction bases unmatched: 6. Germline values: CDR1 DFQATT, CDR2 SNEGSKA (reference sequence). This CDR3 comprises 16 residues.